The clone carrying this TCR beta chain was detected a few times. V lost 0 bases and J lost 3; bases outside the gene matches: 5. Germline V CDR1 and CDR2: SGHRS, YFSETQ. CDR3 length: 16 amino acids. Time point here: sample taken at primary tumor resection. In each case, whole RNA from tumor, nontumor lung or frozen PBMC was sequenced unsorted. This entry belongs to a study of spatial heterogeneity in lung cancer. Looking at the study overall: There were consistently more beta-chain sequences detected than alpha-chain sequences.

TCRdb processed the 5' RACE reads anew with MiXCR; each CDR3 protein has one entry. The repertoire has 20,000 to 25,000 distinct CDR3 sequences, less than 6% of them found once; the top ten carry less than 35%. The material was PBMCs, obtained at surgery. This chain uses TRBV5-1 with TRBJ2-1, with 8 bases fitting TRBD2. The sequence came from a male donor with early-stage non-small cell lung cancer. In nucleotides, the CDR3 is TGCGCCAGCAGCTTGGGCGGGCTAGCGGGCTACAATGAGCAGTTCTTC. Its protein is CASSLGGLAGYNEQFF. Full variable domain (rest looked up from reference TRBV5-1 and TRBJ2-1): KAGVTQTPRYLIKTRGQQVTLSCSPISGHRSVSWYQQTPGQGLQFLFEYFSETQRNKGNFPGRFSGRQFSNSRSEMNVSTLELGDSALYLCASSLGGLAGYNEQFFGPGTRLTVL.